This T cell receptor (beta chain) was captured in a study of post-analysis software for immune sequencing data. Points from the study as a whole: Patients had higher frequencies than controls of roughly five TRBV segments, including TRBV5-6, TRBV5-1 and TRBV20-1. Normalized Chao1 diversity was significantly lower in multiple sclerosis patients than in controls.

Tagging with unique molecular identifiers was a feature of the TCR beta cDNA libraries. TCRdb independently ran MiXCR on the PCR reads; one entry per CDR3 protein. There are about 800,000 distinct CDR3 sequences in the sample; just under 30% occur only once, and 0.5% to 0.6% lies in the top ten. This clonotype turned up a few times. Its antigen is unknown. Trimming removed 7 bases at V and 5 bases at J, with 14 bases between. This CDR3 has 13 residues. Germline values: CDR1 SQVTM, CDR2 ANQGSEA. This receptor was identified in a girl aged 10-17 years with multiple sclerosis. The V call is TRBV29-1, the J call TRBJ1-4; D possibly corresponds to TRBD1 (5 bases). The sequenced material came from blood. The CDR3 nucleotides are TGCAGCGCAGGGACGCTTCGAAATGAAAAACTGTTTTTT. This translates into CSAGTLRNEKLFF.